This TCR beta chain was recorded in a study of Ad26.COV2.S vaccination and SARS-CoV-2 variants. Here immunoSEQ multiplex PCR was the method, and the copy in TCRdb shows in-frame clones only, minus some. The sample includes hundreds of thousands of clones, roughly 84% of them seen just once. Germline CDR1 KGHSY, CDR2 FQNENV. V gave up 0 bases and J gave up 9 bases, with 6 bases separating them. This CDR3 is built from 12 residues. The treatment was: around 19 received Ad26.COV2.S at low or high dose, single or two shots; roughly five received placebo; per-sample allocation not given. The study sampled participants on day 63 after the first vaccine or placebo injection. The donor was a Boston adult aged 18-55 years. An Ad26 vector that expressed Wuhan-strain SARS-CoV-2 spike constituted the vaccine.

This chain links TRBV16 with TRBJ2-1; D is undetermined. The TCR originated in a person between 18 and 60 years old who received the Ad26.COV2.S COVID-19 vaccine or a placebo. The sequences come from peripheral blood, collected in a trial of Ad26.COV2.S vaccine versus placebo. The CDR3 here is CASSQSSFEQFF. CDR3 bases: TGTGCCAGCAGCCAATCAAGCTTTGAGCAGTTCTTC.